The 30 T cell receptor beta chains given below trace back to one sample, sequenced in a study of technical replicates of blood from a handful of donors. Using immunoSEQ multiplex PCR, the repertoire was profiled, and TCRdb retains in-frame clones only, with some absent. The data hold roughly 50,000 clones, with around 96% observed a single time. Sample: PBMCs. These receptors were collected from a human donor in good health. Some clones in this sample may be carry-over from other donors' samples.

The chain recombines TRBV6-1 with TRBJ1-1; D not resolved. This CDR3 has 10 amino acids. Looked up from germline, CDR1 is MNHNS and CDR2 is SASEGT. V lost 4 bases, J lost 9 bases, and 6 bases lay in between. CDR3 in amino acids: CASSGNKAFF. In DNA form, the CDR3 reads TGTGCCAGCAGTGGCAACAAAGCTTTCTTT.

V and J are TRBV7-2 and TRBJ1-1; TRBD1 might be the D (5 bases). The germline V gene has CDR1 SGHTA and CDR2 FQGNSA. Trimming stripped 7 bases from V and 4 bases from J, with 16 bases between. The CDR3 runs to 14 residues. CDR3 coding DNA: TGTGCCAGCACCGCGGAAAGGGGTCGCACTGAAGCTTTCTTT. Translated: CASTAERGRTEAFF.

This rearrangement joins TRBV19 to TRBJ1-1, with a weak D call TRBD1 (5 bases). Germline V CDR1 and CDR2: LNHDA, SQIVND (reference sequence). Trimming stripped 5 bases from V and 3 bases from J, with 16 bases between. The CDR3 is 15 amino acids. CDR3 region: CASSVPRGEYTEAFF. CDR3 in DNA: TGTGCCAGTAGTGTGCCCCGGGGGGAGTACACTGAAGCTTTCTTT.

V gene TRBV19 combines with J gene TRBJ2-4, with TRBD2 identical over 14 bases. The trim removed 3 bases at V and 2 bases at J, leaving 9 bases unmatched. Per germline, CDR1 LNHDA and CDR2 SQIVND (reference sequence). The CDR3 totals 19 residues. For the CDR3, the DNA is TGTGCCAGTAGTATCCCGGGACTAGCGGGAGTCCCTACCAAAAACATTCAGTACTTC. This encodes CASSIPGLAGVPTKNIQYF.

The genes are TRBV7-9 and TRBJ2-3; 9 bases line up with TRBD2. After removal of 5 bases from V and 4 bases from J, the junction contained 19 bases not matched to a gene. The CDR3 spans 19 residues. CDR1 SEHNR and CDR2 FQNEAQ come from the germline V gene (reference sequence). CDR3 loop: CASSVPGEAGGILADTQYF. As DNA, the CDR3 is TGTGCCAGCAGCGTCCCCGGGGAGGCGGGAGGGATCTTGGCAGATACGCAGTATTTT. Filled out from reference TRBV7-9 and TRBJ2-3, the complete variable domain reads DTGVSQNPRHKITKRGQNVTFRCDPISEHNRLYWYRQTLGQGPEFLTYFQNEAQLEKSRLLSDRFSAERPKGSFSTLEIQRTEQGDSAMYLCASSVPGEAGGILADTQYFGPGTRLTVL.

The J gene is TRBJ2-7, the V gene TRBV7-2; the match to TRBD2 covers 9 bases. This CDR3 is built from 14 residues. From germline, CDR1 is SGHTA and CDR2 FQGNSA. V trimming: 5 bases; J trimming: 7 bases; junction bases outside the gene matches: 9. The CDR3 nucleotides are TGTGCCAGCAGCACGGGACTAGCCTCGGGAGAGCAGTACTTC. Its translation: CASSTGLASGEQYF.

CDR3 nucleotides: TGTGCCAGCAGCCGGAGGGACGCACGCTCTGGAAACACCATATATTTT. Its protein product is CASSRRDARSGNTIYF. V usage is TRBV7-6 and J usage is TRBJ1-3; TRBD1 might be the D (5 bases). CDR3 length: 16 residues. With 5 bases removed from V and 0 bases from J, the gap between germline ends came to 14 bases. The germline gives CDR1 SGHVS, CDR2 FNYEAQ.

The chain joins TRBV11-2 to TRBJ2-7; TRBD1 agrees at 9 bases. This CDR3 is built from 17 residues. Germline CDR1 and CDR2: SGHAT and FQNNGV. Losses at the gene ends were 1 base for V and 3 bases for J; bases not matched to a gene: 10. The CDR3 DNA reads as TGTGCCAGCAGCTTAGGAGCCACGGGACAGGGTTTCTACGAGCAGTACTTC. This encodes CASSLGATGQGFYEQYF.

The V and J genes are TRBV7-9 and TRBJ2-3; TRBD2 matches at 13 bases. The CDR3 sequence is 16 residues long. V shed 3 bases, J shed 8 bases, and the junction held 8 bases outside the gene matches. Looked up from germline, CDR1 is SEHNR and CDR2 is FQNEAQ (reference sequence). The CDR3 DNA follows: TGTGCCAGCAGCTTCAGGACTAGCGGGAGTTGGGGTACGCAGTATTTT. Translating it yields CASSFRTSGSWGTQYF.

V is TRBV10-3 and J is TRBJ2-7, with 8 positions matching TRBD1. The CDR3 is 15 amino acids. J was trimmed by 1 base and V by 2 bases; bases with no gene match: 4. The V gene's germline CDR1 is ENHRY and CDR2 SYGVKD. The CDR3 loop reads CAISEAGGTSYEQYF. CDR3 coding DNA: TGTGCCATCAGTGAGGCAGGGGGCACGTCCTACGAGCAGTACTTC.

This sequence joins TRBV7-9 and TRBJ1-2; weak D call: TRBD1 (6 bases). The germline CDR1 and CDR2 sequences are SEHNR and FQNEAQ (reference sequence). There are 12 residues in the CDR3. Trimming removed 8 bases at V and 5 bases at J, with 12 bases between. In DNA, the CDR3 is TGTGCCAGCGCACAGGGCGGGTATGGCTACACCTTC. This translates into CASAQGGYGYTF. The whole variable domain, remainder taken from reference TRBV7-9 and TRBJ1-2, is DTGVSQNPRHKITKRGQNVTFRCDPISEHNRLYWYRQTLGQGPEFLTYFQNEAQLEKSRLLSDRFSAERPKGSFSTLEIQRTEQGDSAMYLCASAQGGYGYTFGSGTRLTVV.

The rearrangement links TRBV7-2 to TRBJ1-6; TRBD1 matches at 7 bases. CDR1 and CDR2 from the germline V gene are SGHTA and FQGNSA. This CDR3 region has 15 residues. V was pared by 5 bases and J by 6 bases, with 7 bases of the junction left unmatched. CDR3 bases: TGTGCCAGCAGCCGAGACAGGGCCGGTAATTCACCCCTCCACTTT. Translated, it gives CASSRDRAGNSPLHF. Drawing the rest from reference TRBV7-2 and TRBJ1-6, the complete variable domain is GAGVSQSPSNKVTEKGKDVELRCDPISGHTALYWYRQSLGQGLEFLIYFQGNSAPDKSGLPSDRFSAERTGGSVSTLTIQRTQQEDSAVYLCASSRDRAGNSPLHFGNGTRLTVT.

The rearrangement uses TRBV30 and TRBJ2-3; TRBD2 is a possible D gene (6 bases). Germline CDR1 is GTSNPN and CDR2 is SVGIG (reference sequence). The CDR3 spans 13 residues. V was trimmed by 7 bases and J by 6 bases, leaving 17 bases between them. The DNA of the CDR3 is TGTGCCTCGGCTAGCGCCGAGGTTGATACGCAGTATTTT. It yields the protein CASASAEVDTQYF.

The chain has TRBV5-6 and TRBJ2-6, with 9 bases matching TRBD1. With 5 bases clipped from V and 0 bases from J, the junction kept 9 bases outside the gene matches. CDR3 size: 18 residues. Germline values: CDR1 SGHDT, CDR2 YYEEEE. CDR3 nucleotides: TGTGCCAGCAGTACAGGGGGCCTACCACCCTCTGGGGCCAACGTCCTGACTTTC. Its translation is CASSTGGLPPSGANVLTF.

V usage is TRBV6-5 and J usage is TRBJ1-5, with D unclear. This CDR3 spans 15 amino acids. The germline V gene encodes CDR1 MNHEY and CDR2 SVGAGI. The V end lost 7 bases, the J end lost 5 bases, and 18 bases lay between the germline ends. The CDR3 sequence: CASMRTRNSHQPQHF. As DNA, the CDR3 is TGTGCCAGCATGCGAACGAGGAACTCTCATCAGCCCCAGCATTTT.

This rearrangement joins TRBV29-1 to TRBJ2-3; TRBD1 matches 7 bases. The CDR3 sequence is 13 residues long. Germline V gene sequence: CDR1 SQVTM, CDR2 ANQGSEA. Trimming cost V 3 bases and J 3 bases; bases outside gene matches: 3. The CDR3 protein is CSVDETGTDTQYF. As DNA, the CDR3 is TGCAGCGTTGATGAGACAGGGACAGATACGCAGTATTTT.

The rearrangement links TRBV7-2 to TRBJ2-7; 9 nucleotides match TRBD1. The CDR3 runs 14 residues. Germline V gene lookup returns CDR1 SGHTA and CDR2 FQGNSA. J gave up 3 bases and V 4 bases, and 4 bases lay outside the gene matches. CDR3 sequence reads: CASSSTDRGYEQYF. The DNA for the CDR3 is TGTGCCAGCAGCTCAACGGACAGGGGCTACGAGCAGTACTTC.

V usage is TRBV6-6 and J usage is TRBJ2-7; D is possibly TRBD1 (7 bases). V was pared by 0 bases and J by 4 bases, with 16 bases between. Germline CDR1 is MNHNY and CDR2 is SVGAGI (reference sequence). This CDR3 has 16 amino acids. The CDR3, as DNA: TGTGCCAGCAGTTACTCCGGGGTCAGGGGGGAATACGAGCAGTACTTC. Its translation: CASSYSGVRGEYEQYF.

V and J are TRBV27 and TRBJ2-1; D might be TRBD2 (6 bases). Germline assignment: CDR1 MNHEY and CDR2 SMNVEV (reference sequence). V lost 5 bases to trimming and J lost 6 bases, with 17 bases between them. The CDR3 is 15 amino acids. This chain's CDR3 is CASSPRGSGGNEQFF. The CDR3 DNA reads TGTGCCAGCAGTCCCCGGGGTAGCGGAGGCAATGAGCAGTTCTTC.

The DNA for the CDR3 is TGTGCCAGCAGCGTGTCGGTCTCGGGTATAGCAGCTAATGAAAAACTGTTTTTT. As protein: CASSVSVSGIAANEKLFF. This chain uses TRBV9 with TRBJ1-4; D remains unclear. CDR1 and CDR2 (germline): SGDLS, YYNGEE. The CDR3 is made up of 18 amino acids. The ends were cut back, 2 bases at V and 3 bases at J, with 20 bases in the middle. The whole variable domain, filled in from reference TRBV9 and TRBJ1-4, reads DSGVTQTPKHLITATGQRVTLRCSPRSGDLSVYWYQQSLDQGLQFLIQYYNGEERAKGNILERFSAQQFPDLHSELNLSSLELGDSALYFCASSVSVSGIAANEKLFFGSGTQLSVL.

The J gene is TRBJ1-3, the V gene TRBV6-1; D is perhaps TRBD1 (6 bases). V lost 4 bases, J lost 3 bases, and 10 bases lay in between. This CDR3 has 14 amino acids. Germline loops: CDR1 MNHNS, CDR2 SASEGT. In nucleotides, the CDR3 is TGTGCCAGCAGTGTAGTCAGGGGTGGAAACACCATATATTTT. This translates into CASSVVRGGNTIYF.

The chain carries TRBV6-5 and TRBJ2-4, with D possibly TRBD1 on 6 matching bases. Germline CDR1 is MNHEY and CDR2 is SVGAGI. The CDR3 extends over 16 amino acids. V gave up 0 bases and J gave up 2 bases, with 11 bases separating them. This chain's CDR3 is CASSYSYQGTKNIQYF. CDR3 sequence (DNA): TGTGCCAGCAGTTACTCATATCAGGGGACCAAAAACATTCAGTACTTC.

This chain's CDR3 is CAISSGEMNTEAFF. CDR3 DNA: TGTGCCATCAGCTCAGGGGAGATGAACACTGAAGCTTTCTTT. This chain joins TRBV10-3 and TRBJ1-1; D perhaps matches TRBD1 (6 bases). V lost 6 bases, J lost 0 bases, and 11 bases lay in between. This CDR3 is built from 14 residues. Germline-derived CDR1 and CDR2 are ENHRY and SYGVKD.

This chain joins TRBV7-2 and TRBJ2-4, with D unclear. Trimming left V 1 base short and J 9 bases short, with 7 bases between. Germline CDR1 reads SGHTA; CDR2 reads FQGNSA. The CDR3 runs to 12 residues. The CDR3 DNA reads as TGTGCCAGCAGCTTAGTGGTCGGCATTCAGTACTTC. Translation: CASSLVVGIQYF.

The V gene is TRBV11-1, the J gene TRBJ1-2; maybe TRBD1 (6 bases). The germline gives CDR1 SGHAT, CDR2 FQDESV (reference sequence). This CDR3 has 17 amino acids. Trimming left V 2 bases short and J 3 bases short, with 19 bases between. CDR3: CASSLTQQGFGDYGYTF. As DNA, the CDR3 is TGTGCCAGCAGCTTAACGCAACAGGGTTTCGGTGACTATGGCTACACCTTC. Together with reference TRBV11-1 and TRBJ1-2, the CDR3 gives the full variable domain: EAEVAQSPRYKITEKSQAVAFWCDPISGHATLYWYRQILGQGPELLVQFQDESVVDDSQLPKDRFSAERLKGVDSTLKIQPAELGDSAMYLCASSLTQQGFGDYGYTFGSGTRLTVV.

V gene TRBV6-5 combines with J gene TRBJ2-5; TRBD2 might be the D (6 bases). CDR1 and CDR2 from the germline V gene are MNHEY and SVGAGI. V shed 4 bases and J shed 7 bases, with 13 bases lying between them. This CDR3 contains 13 residues. CDR3 in DNA: TGTGCCAGCAGTTTGGAGGGACTGGGGACCCAGTACTTC. It codes for CASSLEGLGTQYF.

The chain recombines TRBV19 with TRBJ1-6; D remains ambiguous. Germline V CDR1 and CDR2: LNHDA, SQIVND (reference sequence). Trimming took 9 bases from V and 5 from J, leaving 17 bases between them. The CDR3 runs 15 residues. CDR3 amino acids: CASLGEGGNNSPLHF. The DNA for the CDR3 is TGTGCCAGCCTAGGTGAGGGAGGGAATAATTCACCCCTCCACTTT.

V usage is TRBV7-2 and J usage is TRBJ2-3; D not resolved. The CDR3 has 12 amino acids. CDR1 is SGHTA and CDR2 is FQGNSA in the germline V gene. The germline V and J ends were trimmed by 2 bases and 4 bases, with 4 bases remaining between them. Written as DNA, the CDR3 is TGTGCCAGCAGCTTACAGTCAGATACGCAGTATTTT. Amino acids: CASSLQSDTQYF.

J is TRBJ2-7 and V is TRBV11-2; 11 bases map to TRBD1. The germline V gene has CDR1 SGHAT and CDR2 FQNNGV. Trimming removed 4 bases from V and 9 bases from J; junction bases left unmatched: 8. The CDR3 totals 14 residues. Written as DNA, the CDR3 is TGTGCCAGCAGCTCCGGGACAGGGGGAGTGGTGCAGTACTTC. Translating it yields CASSSGTGGVVQYF.

V and J are TRBV5-4 and TRBJ2-3; TRBD1 matches 8 bases. The ends lost 4 bases at V and 0 bases at J; junction bases unmatched: 4. CDR3 length equals 15 residues. Per germline, CDR1 SGHNT and CDR2 YYREEE (reference sequence). The CDR3 DNA reads TGTGCCAGCAGCACCAGACAGGGGAGCACAGATACGCAGTATTTT. It codes for CASSTRQGSTDTQYF.